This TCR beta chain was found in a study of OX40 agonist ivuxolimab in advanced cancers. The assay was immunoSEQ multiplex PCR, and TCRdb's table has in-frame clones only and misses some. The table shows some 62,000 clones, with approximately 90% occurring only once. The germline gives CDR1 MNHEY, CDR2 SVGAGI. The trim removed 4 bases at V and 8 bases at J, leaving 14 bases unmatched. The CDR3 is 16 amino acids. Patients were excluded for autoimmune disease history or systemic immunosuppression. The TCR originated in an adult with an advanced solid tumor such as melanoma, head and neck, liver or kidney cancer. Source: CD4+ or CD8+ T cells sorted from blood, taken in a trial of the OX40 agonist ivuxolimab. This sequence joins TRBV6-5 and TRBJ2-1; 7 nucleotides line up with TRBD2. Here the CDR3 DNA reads TGTGCCAGCAGTTCCCCGGGGGGAGGAGGAATCGATGAGCAGTTCTTC. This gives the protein CASSSPGGGGIDEQFF.